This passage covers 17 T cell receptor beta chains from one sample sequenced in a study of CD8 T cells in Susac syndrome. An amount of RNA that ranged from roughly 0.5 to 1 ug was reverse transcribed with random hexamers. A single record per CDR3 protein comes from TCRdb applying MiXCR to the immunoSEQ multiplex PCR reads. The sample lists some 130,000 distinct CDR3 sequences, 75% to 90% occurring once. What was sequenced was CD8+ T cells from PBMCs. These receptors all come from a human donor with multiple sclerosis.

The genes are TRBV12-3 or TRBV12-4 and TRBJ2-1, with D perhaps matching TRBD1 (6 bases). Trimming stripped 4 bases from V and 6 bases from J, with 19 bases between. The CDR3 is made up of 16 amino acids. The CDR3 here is CASSSHREVSGNEQFF. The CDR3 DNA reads TGTGCCAGCAGTTCCCACAGGGAAGTGTCGGGCAATGAGCAGTTCTTC.

The CDR3 spells CATSDVGDGTDTQYF. DNA of the CDR3: TGTGCCACCAGTGATGTGGGGGACGGCACAGATACGCAGTATTTT. The chain has TRBV24-1 and TRBJ2-3; D possibly uses TRBD1 or TRBD2 (5 bases each). Germline V gene sequence: CDR1 KGHDR, CDR2 SFDVKD. This CDR3 region has 15 residues. V was clipped by 3 bases and J by 1 base, with 10 bases between them.

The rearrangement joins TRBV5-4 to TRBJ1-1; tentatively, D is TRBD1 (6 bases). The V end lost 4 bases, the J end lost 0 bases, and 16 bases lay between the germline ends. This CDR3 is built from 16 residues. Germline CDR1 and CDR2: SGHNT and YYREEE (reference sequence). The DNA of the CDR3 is TGTGCCAGCAGCACAGGACAGTTAGAAATGAACACTGAAGCTTTCTTT. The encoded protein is CASSTGQLEMNTEAFF.

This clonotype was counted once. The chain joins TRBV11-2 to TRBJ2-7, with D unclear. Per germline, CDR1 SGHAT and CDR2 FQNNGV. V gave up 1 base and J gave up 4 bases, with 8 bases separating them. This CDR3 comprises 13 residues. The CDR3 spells CASSLAGEYEQYV. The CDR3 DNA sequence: TGTGCCAGCAGCTTAGCAGGAGAATACGAGCAGTACGTC.

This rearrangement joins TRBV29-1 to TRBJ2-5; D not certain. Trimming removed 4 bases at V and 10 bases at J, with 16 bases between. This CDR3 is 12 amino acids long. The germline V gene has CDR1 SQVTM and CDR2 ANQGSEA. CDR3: CSVADPAWGQYF. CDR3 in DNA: TGCAGCGTTGCCGACCCCGCCTGGGGCCAGTACTTC.

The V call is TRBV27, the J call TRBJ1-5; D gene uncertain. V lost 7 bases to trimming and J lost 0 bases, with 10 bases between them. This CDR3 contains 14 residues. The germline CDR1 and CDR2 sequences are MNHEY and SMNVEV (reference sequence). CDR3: CASKPLDSNQPQHF. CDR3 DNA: TGTGCCAGCAAACCCTTGGATAGCAATCAGCCCCAGCATTTT.

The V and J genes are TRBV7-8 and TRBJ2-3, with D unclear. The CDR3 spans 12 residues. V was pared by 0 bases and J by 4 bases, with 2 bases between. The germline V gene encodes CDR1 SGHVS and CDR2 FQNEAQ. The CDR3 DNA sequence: TGTGCCAGCAGCTTAGCCTCAGATACGCAGTATTTT. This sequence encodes CASSLASDTQYF.

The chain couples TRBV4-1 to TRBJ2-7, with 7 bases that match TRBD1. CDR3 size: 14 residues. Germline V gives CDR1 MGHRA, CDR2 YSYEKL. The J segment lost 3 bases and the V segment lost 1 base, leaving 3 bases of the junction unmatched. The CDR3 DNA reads TGCGCCAGCAGCCAAGTAGGGGGCTTCTACGAGCAGTACTTC. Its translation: CASSQVGGFYEQYF.

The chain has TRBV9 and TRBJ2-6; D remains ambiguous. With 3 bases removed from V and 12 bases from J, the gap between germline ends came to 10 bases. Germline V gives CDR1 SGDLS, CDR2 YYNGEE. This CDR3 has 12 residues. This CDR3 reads CASSAPAPVLTF. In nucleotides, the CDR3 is TGTGCCAGCAGCGCTCCTGCGCCCGTCCTGACTTTC.

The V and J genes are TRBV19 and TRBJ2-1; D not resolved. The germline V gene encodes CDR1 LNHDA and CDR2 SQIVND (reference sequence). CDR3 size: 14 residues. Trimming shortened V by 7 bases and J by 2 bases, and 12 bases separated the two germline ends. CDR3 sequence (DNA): TGTGCCAGTACCCTCGAAGGCGCCTACAATGAGCAGTTCTTC. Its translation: CASTLEGAYNEQFF.

CDR3 coding DNA: TGTGCCAGCAGCGCCCAGGGAGATCAGCCCCAGCATTTT. Its translation is CASSAQGDQPQHF. The chain recombines TRBV28 with TRBJ1-5, with D possibly TRBD1 on 5 matching bases. Germline values: CDR1 MDHEN, CDR2 SYDVKM. The CDR3 length is 13 residues. The ends were cut back, 6 bases at V and 5 bases at J, with 11 bases in the middle.

The CDR3, as DNA: TGTGCCAGCAGCTTGATGAGATATGGGGAGACCCAGTACTTC. Protein: CASSLMRYGETQYF. The chain links TRBV5-5 to TRBJ2-5; D gene unclear. This CDR3 region has 14 residues. Per the germline V gene, CDR1 is SGHKS and CDR2 is YYEKEE (reference sequence). The V end lost 1 base, the J end lost 5 bases, and 12 bases lay between the germline ends. Full variable domain (remainder filled in from reference TRBV5-5 and TRBJ2-5): DAGVTQSPTHLIKTRGQQVTLRCSPISGHKSVSWYQQVLGQGPQFIFQYYEKEERGRGNFPDRFSARQFPNYSSELNVNALLLGDSALYLCASSLMRYGETQYFGPGTRLLVL.

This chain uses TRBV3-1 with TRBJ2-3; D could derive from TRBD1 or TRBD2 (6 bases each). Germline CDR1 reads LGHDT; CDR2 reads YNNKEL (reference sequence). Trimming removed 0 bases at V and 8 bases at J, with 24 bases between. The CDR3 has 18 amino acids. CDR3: CASSQDNRAGIPGGTQYF. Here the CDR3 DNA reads TGTGCCAGCAGCCAAGATAACAGGGCGGGGATACCCGGCGGTACGCAGTATTTT.

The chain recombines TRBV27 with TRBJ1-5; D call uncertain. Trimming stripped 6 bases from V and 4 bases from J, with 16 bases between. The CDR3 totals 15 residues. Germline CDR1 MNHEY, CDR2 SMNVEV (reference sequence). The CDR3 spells CASRKSVAGNQPQHF. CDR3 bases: TGTGCCAGCAGAAAAAGCGTGGCAGGTAATCAGCCCCAGCATTTT.

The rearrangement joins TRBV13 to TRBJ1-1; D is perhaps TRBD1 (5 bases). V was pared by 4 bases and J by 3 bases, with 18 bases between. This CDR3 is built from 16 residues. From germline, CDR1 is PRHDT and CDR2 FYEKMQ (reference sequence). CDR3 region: CASSSPLGPADTEAFF. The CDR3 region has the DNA TGTGCCAGCAGCTCCCCCCTGGGACCGGCGGACACTGAAGCTTTCTTT.

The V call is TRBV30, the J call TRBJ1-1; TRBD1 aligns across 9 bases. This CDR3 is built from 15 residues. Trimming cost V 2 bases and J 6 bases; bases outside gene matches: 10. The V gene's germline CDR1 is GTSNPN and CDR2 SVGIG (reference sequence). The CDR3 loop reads CAWSNYRTGVAEAFF. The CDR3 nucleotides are TGTGCCTGGAGTAATTACAGGACAGGGGTCGCTGAAGCTTTCTTT. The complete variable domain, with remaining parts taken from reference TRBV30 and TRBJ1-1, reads SQTIHQWPATLVQPVGSPLSLECTVEGTSNPNLYWYRQAAGRGLQLLFYSVGIGQISSEVPQNLSASRPQDRQFILSSKKLLLSDSGFYLCAWSNYRTGVAEAFFGQGTRLTVV.

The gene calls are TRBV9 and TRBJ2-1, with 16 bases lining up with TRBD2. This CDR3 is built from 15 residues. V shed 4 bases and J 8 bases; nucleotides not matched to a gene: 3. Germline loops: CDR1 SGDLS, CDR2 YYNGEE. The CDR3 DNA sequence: TGTGCCAGCAGCCCCGGGACTAGCGGGAGGGATGAGCAGTTCTTC. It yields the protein CASSPGTSGRDEQFF.